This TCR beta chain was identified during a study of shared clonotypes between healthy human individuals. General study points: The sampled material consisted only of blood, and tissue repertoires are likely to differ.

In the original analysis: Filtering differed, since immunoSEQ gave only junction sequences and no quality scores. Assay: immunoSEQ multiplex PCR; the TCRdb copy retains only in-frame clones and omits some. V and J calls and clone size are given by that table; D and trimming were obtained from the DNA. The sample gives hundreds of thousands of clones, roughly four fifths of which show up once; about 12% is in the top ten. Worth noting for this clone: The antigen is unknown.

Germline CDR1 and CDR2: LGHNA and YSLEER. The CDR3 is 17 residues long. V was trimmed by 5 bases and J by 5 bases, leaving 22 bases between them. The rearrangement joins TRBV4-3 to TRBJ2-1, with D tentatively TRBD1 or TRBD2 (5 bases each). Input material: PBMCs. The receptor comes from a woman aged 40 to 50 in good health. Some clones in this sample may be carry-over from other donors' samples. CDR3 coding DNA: TGCGCCAGCAGCTCTTACCTTTCCGGGACCGCAGACAATGAGCAGTTCTTC. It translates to CASSSYLSGTADNEQFF.